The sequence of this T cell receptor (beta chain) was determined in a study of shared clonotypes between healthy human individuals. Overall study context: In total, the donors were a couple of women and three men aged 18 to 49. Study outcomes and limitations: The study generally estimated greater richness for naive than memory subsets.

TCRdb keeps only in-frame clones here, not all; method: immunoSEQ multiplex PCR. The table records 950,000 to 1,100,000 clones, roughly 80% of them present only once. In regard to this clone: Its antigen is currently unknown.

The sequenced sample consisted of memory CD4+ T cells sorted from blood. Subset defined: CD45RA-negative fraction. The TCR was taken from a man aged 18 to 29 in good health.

CDR3 loop: CASSSWTASYEQYF. The DNA for the CDR3 is TGTGCCAGCAGTTCCTGGACTGCCTCCTACGAGCAGTACTTC. This rearrangement joins TRBV2 to TRBJ2-7; TRBD2 might be the D (5 bases). V lost 5 bases and J lost 0, with 11 bases in between. The germline V gene encodes CDR1 SNHLY and CDR2 FYNNEI. The CDR3 spans 14 residues.